The 28 T cell receptor beta chains presented below share a single source sample, sequenced in a study of cytomegalovirus exposure and HLA in healthy donors. The PCR was carried out with 60 Vbeta primers and 13 Jbeta primers. Sequencing used immunoSEQ multiplex PCR; TCRdb keeps in-frame clones, though not all of them. The table records about 140,000 clones, approximately 80% of them present only once. The material sequenced was PBMCs. The receptors derive from a man aged 40-55 years in good health and CMV-seropositive.

The chain joins TRBV7-9 to TRBJ1-1; D is unresolved. Trimming cost V 7 bases and J 5 bases, with 5 bases left between them. The CDR3 loop spans 10 amino acids. In germline, CDR1 is SEHNR, CDR2 FQNEAQ (reference sequence). The CDR3 region is CASTVTEAFF. Here the CDR3 DNA reads TGTGCCAGCACTGTTACTGAAGCTTTCTTT.

The V call is TRBV6-1, the J call TRBJ1-2; 8 positions match TRBD1. Germline trimming cut 4 bases from V and 7 bases from J; bases unmatched to any gene: 8. The CDR3 sequence is 14 residues long. Germline V gene sequence: CDR1 MNHNS, CDR2 SASEGT. This chain's CDR3 is CASSGWTGWFGYTF. In DNA, the CDR3 is TGTGCCAGCAGTGGTTGGACAGGGTGGTTTGGCTACACCTTC.

The chain has TRBV7-6 and TRBJ2-1; tentative D call: TRBD2 (6 bases). CDR3 size: 14 residues. CDR1 is SGHVS and CDR2 is FNYEAQ in the germline V gene. V was trimmed by 5 bases and J by 4 bases, leaving 12 bases between them. CDR3 DNA sequence: TGTGCCAGCAGCCCGGGAGCAGATTACAATGAGCAGTTCTTC. Translation: CASSPGADYNEQFF.

This clone was observed a single time. The chain combines TRBV14 with TRBJ1-6, with 8 bases aligning to TRBD1. The J segment lost 6 bases and the V segment lost 5 bases, leaving 12 bases of the junction unmatched. Germline lookup yields CDR1 SGHDN and CDR2 FVKESK. The length of the CDR3 is 17 residues. The CDR3 protein is CASSSRLFGQGNSPLHF. CDR3 bases: TGTGCCAGCAGCTCCCGTTTGTTTGGACAGGGTAATTCACCCCTCCACTTT.

DNA of the CDR3: TGTGCCATATCACAGGGGGTATCAGAGACCCAGTACTTC. This codes for CAISQGVSETQYF. This chain links TRBV2 with TRBJ2-5, with TRBD1 identical over 8 bases. This CDR3 has 13 amino acids. Germline V lookup: CDR1 SNHLY, CDR2 FYNNEI. The J segment lost 4 bases and the V segment lost 10 bases, leaving 8 bases of the junction unmatched.

The chain links TRBV5-1 to TRBJ2-2; 7 nucleotides align to TRBD1. Germline V gene data show CDR1 as SGHRS and CDR2 as YFSETQ. This CDR3 is 13 amino acids long. Trimming at V came to 4 bases and at J to 5 bases, leaving 2 bases not matched to a gene. The CDR3 DNA follows: TGCGCCAGCAGCACGACAGGGACCGGGGAGCTGTTTTTT. It translates to CASSTTGTGELFF.

This chain links TRBV5-5 with TRBJ2-1; D perhaps matches TRBD1 (6 bases). The CDR3 has 16 residues. V shed 7 bases and J shed 6 bases, with 23 bases lying between them. Germline CDR1 and CDR2: SGHKS and YYEKEE (reference sequence). CDR3 sequence (DNA): TGTGCCAGCTCTATTGTGTCGGGGATCAGGGGCAATGAGCAGTTCTTC. Its translation is CASSIVSGIRGNEQFF. Full variable domain (missing parts from reference TRBV5-5 and TRBJ2-1): DAGVTQSPTHLIKTRGQQVTLRCSPISGHKSVSWYQQVLGQGPQFIFQYYEKEERGRGNFPDRFSARQFPNYSSELNVNALLLGDSALYLCASSIVSGIRGNEQFFGPGTRLTVL.

The V call is TRBV30, the J call TRBJ2-3, with TRBD2 matching over 11 bases. Germline values: CDR1 GTSNPN, CDR2 SVGIG (reference sequence). The CDR3 spans 18 residues. J lost 0 bases, V lost 5 bases, and 13 bases had no gene match. The CDR3: CAWDEGASGGPSTDTQYF. The CDR3 region has the DNA TGTGCCTGGGACGAAGGGGCTAGCGGGGGGCCCAGCACAGATACGCAGTATTTT.

J is TRBJ1-1 and V is TRBV5-1, with D perhaps TRBD1 (5 bases). In germline, CDR1 is SGHRS, CDR2 YFSETQ. The CDR3 spans 12 residues. The germline V and J ends were trimmed by 4 bases and 6 bases, with 10 bases remaining between them. Written as DNA, the CDR3 is TGCGCCAGCAGCCAGCGGGGGGCTGAAGCTTTCTTT. It specifies CASSQRGAEAFF. The full variable domain, in which reference TRBV5-1 and TRBJ1-1 provide the parts outside the CDR3, is KAGVTQTPRYLIKTRGQQVTLSCSPISGHRSVSWYQQTPGQGLQFLFEYFSETQRNKGNFPGRFSGRQFSNSRSEMNVSTLELGDSALYLCASSQRGAEAFFGQGTRLTVV.

The chain employs TRBV7-9 and TRBJ1-2; weak D call: TRBD1 (5 bases). The ends were cut back, 5 bases at V and 1 base at J, with 11 bases in the middle. The CDR3 is 14 residues long. Germline V gene lookup returns CDR1 SEHNR and CDR2 FQNEAQ (reference sequence). CDR3 residues: CASSDKGFNYGYTF. The DNA for the CDR3 is TGTGCCAGCAGCGACAAGGGGTTTAACTATGGCTACACCTTC.

This clone has just one count. The same CDR3 is also encoded by other DNA sequences in this sample. The J gene is TRBJ2-1, the V gene TRBV18; 15 nucleotides align to TRBD2. The CDR3 is 15 residues long. Germline V CDR1 and CDR2: KGHSH, LQKENI. The V gene end was trimmed by 4 bases and the J gene end by 7 bases; junction bases not matched to a gene: 2. The CDR3 DNA reads TGTGCCAGCTCACTTGGGACTAGCGGGAGGAATGAGCAGTTCTTC. Protein product: CASSLGTSGRNEQFF.

The chain links TRBV9 to TRBJ2-1; the match to TRBD2 covers 11 bases. CDR1 is SGDLS and CDR2 is YYNGEE in the germline V gene. This CDR3 has 14 amino acids. With 4 bases clipped from V and 8 bases from J, the junction kept 5 bases outside the gene matches. In DNA form, the CDR3 reads TGTGCCAGCAGCCTGGGACTAGCGGTGCATGAGCAGTTCTTC. Translated, it gives CASSLGLAVHEQFF.

V usage is TRBV5-1 and J usage is TRBJ1-1, with D unresolved. The V end lost 0 bases, the J end lost 1 base, and 7 bases lay between the germline ends. Germline-derived CDR1 and CDR2 are SGHRS and YFSETQ. The CDR3 covers 14 residues. CDR3 region: CASSLVEGNTEAFF. The DNA for the CDR3 is TGCGCCAGCAGCTTGGTCGAGGGGAACACTGAAGCTTTCTTT.

V gene TRBV7-3 combines with J gene TRBJ1-2; D gene unclear. Germline values: CDR1 SGHTA, CDR2 FQGTGA. The CDR3 runs to 15 residues. With 0 bases removed from V and 5 bases from J, the gap between germline ends came to 13 bases. This chain's CDR3 is CASSLTASGWYGYTF. In DNA form, the CDR3 reads TGTGCCAGCAGCTTAACCGCTTCGGGGTGGTATGGCTACACCTTC. The variable domain in full, completed from reference TRBV7-3 and TRBJ1-2, reads GAGVSQTPSNKVTEKGKYVELRCDPISGHTALYWYRQSLGQGPEFLIYFQGTGAADDSGLPNDRFFAVRPEGSVSTLKIQRTERGDSAVYLCASSLTASGWYGYTFGSGTRLTVV.

This clone was observed a few times. The chain is built from TRBV7-2 and TRBJ1-1; 7 positions match TRBD1. J gave up 5 bases and V 1 base, and 4 bases lay outside the gene matches. The CDR3 loop spans 14 amino acids. Germline V lookup: CDR1 SGHTA, CDR2 FQGNSA. Here the CDR3 DNA reads TGTGCCAGCAGCTTAGACAGGGGATTTACTGAAGCTTTCTTT. Its protein product is CASSLDRGFTEAFF.

The chain combines TRBV2 with TRBJ2-1; the match to TRBD1 covers 8 bases. V lost 6 bases, J lost 7 bases, and 8 bases stayed unmatched. The CDR3 runs 14 residues. Germline CDR1 reads SNHLY; CDR2 reads FYNNEI. The DNA of the CDR3 is TGTGCCAGCAGGGCCGGACAGGGAGTTAATGAGCAGTTCTTC. This gives the protein CASRAGQGVNEQFF.

The rearrangement links TRBV10-3 to TRBJ2-3, with a weak D call TRBD2 (6 bases). CDR3 size: 14 residues. The germline V and J ends were trimmed by 2 bases and 2 bases, with 8 bases remaining between them. Germline lookup yields CDR1 ENHRY and CDR2 SYGVKD. The CDR3 sequence: CAISEGDSTDTQYF. The CDR3 DNA reads as TGTGCCATCAGTGAGGGGGACTCCACAGATACGCAGTATTTT.

This chain uses TRBV2 with TRBJ1-2, with 7 positions matching TRBD1. The CDR3 has 14 amino acids. Looked up from germline, CDR1 is SNHLY and CDR2 is FYNNEI. With V trimmed by 5 bases and J by 6 bases, 9 bases remained unmatched. The chain's CDR3 is CASSSADRVDGYTF. The DNA of the CDR3 is TGTGCCAGCAGTTCCGCCGACAGGGTGGATGGCTACACCTTC.

This clone was recorded a few times. The genes are TRBV5-4 and TRBJ1-1, with TRBD1 as a possible D gene (5 bases). Trimming pared 4 bases from V and 3 bases from J, leaving 10 bases between. The CDR3 has 13 residues. The germline gives CDR1 SGHNT, CDR2 YYREEE (reference sequence). CDR3 protein: CASSRGVDTEAFF. The DNA of the CDR3 is TGTGCCAGCAGCCGGGGGGTGGACACTGAAGCTTTCTTT.

This chain links TRBV6-1 with TRBJ2-7, with 13 bases that match TRBD2. The length of the CDR3 is 15 residues. Trimming at V came to 3 bases and at J to 3 bases, leaving 2 bases not matched to a gene. Germline lookup yields CDR1 MNHNS and CDR2 SASEGT. CDR3 residues: CASSEGTSGIYEQYF. In nucleotides, the CDR3 is TGTGCCAGCAGTGAGGGGACTAGCGGGATCTACGAGCAGTACTTC.

The V and J genes are TRBV6-1 and TRBJ1-5, with 7 positions matching TRBD1. CDR1 MNHNS and CDR2 SASEGT come from the germline V gene. CDR3 length: 16 amino acids. V shed 4 bases, J shed 6 bases, and the junction held 12 bases outside the gene matches. The CDR3 sequence: CASSVPHRGMVQPQHF. In DNA form, the CDR3 reads TGTGCCAGCAGTGTACCCCACAGGGGTATGGTTCAGCCCCAGCATTTT.

About this clone itself: One junction end does not reproduce the germline sequence, and a read error may be involved. Other DNA sequences in this sample translate to the same CDR3. This chain links TRBV7-9 with TRBJ2-3; maybe TRBD2 (5 bases). CDR1 and CDR2 (germline): SEHNR, FQNEAQ (reference sequence). The CDR3 spans 15 residues. The CDR3 protein is CASSPVEAHTDTQYF. CDR3 nucleotide sequence: TGTGCCAGCAGCCCCGTGGAGGCCCACACAGATACACAGTATTTT.

The chain couples TRBV5-1 to TRBJ1-6; D ambiguous. Trimming took off 5 bases at V and 0 bases at J, with 9 bases between the two ends. The CDR3 runs 15 residues. Looked up from germline, CDR1 is SGHRS and CDR2 is YFSETQ. As DNA, the CDR3 is TGCGCCAGCAGTCTTTCCAGCTCCTATAATTCACCCCTCCACTTT. Its protein is CASSLSSSYNSPLHF.

In its sample, this clone was seen once. The CDR3 here is CASSLAGGPGETQYF. The CDR3 nucleotides are TGCGCCAGCAGCTTAGCGGGGGGGCCGGGGGAGACCCAGTACTTC. The chain recombines TRBV5-1 with TRBJ2-5, with 10 bases aligning to TRBD2. The CDR3 extends over 15 amino acids. The junction had 6 bases not matched to a gene; V was cut back by 2 bases and J by 5 bases. Germline loops: CDR1 SGHRS, CDR2 YFSETQ. Supplemented by reference TRBV5-1 and TRBJ2-5, the full variable domain reads KAGVTQTPRYLIKTRGQQVTLSCSPISGHRSVSWYQQTPGQGLQFLFEYFSETQRNKGNFPGRFSGRQFSNSRSEMNVSTLELGDSALYLCASSLAGGPGETQYFGPGTRLLVL.

The chain combines TRBV30 with TRBJ2-3, with D possibly being TRBD2 (5 bases). Deletions cut 2 bases from V and 6 bases from J, with 6 bases between. This CDR3 contains 11 residues. Germline V CDR1 and CDR2: GTSNPN, SVGIG (reference sequence). The CDR3 region is CAWSQRDTQYF. CDR3 bases: TGTGCCTGGAGTCAGCGGGATACGCAGTATTTT.

V gene TRBV5-1 combines with J gene TRBJ2-2; perhaps TRBD1 as D (5 bases). CDR3 length: 12 residues. Germline lookup yields CDR1 SGHRS and CDR2 YFSETQ. V gave up 4 bases and J gave up 8 bases, with 9 bases separating them. CDR3 sequence: CASSEPGGELFF. CDR3 sequence (DNA): TGCGCCAGCAGCGAGCCAGGGGGGGAGCTGTTTTTT.

This sequence joins TRBV2 and TRBJ1-1; 7 bases align to TRBD1. The V gene's germline CDR1 is SNHLY and CDR2 FYNNEI. The CDR3 runs 13 residues. With V trimmed by 6 bases and J by 5 bases, 6 bases remained unmatched. CDR3 in amino acids: CASRGQVGTEAFF. CDR3 coding DNA: TGTGCCAGCAGAGGACAGGTTGGGACTGAAGCTTTCTTT.

V usage is TRBV4-1 and J usage is TRBJ1-5, with TRBD1 matching 10 bases. The CDR3 loop spans 17 amino acids. Germline lookup yields CDR1 MGHRA and CDR2 YSYEKL. The trim removed 4 bases at V and 7 bases at J, leaving 13 bases unmatched. CDR3: CASSPVTGQGRRQPQHF. The CDR3 nucleotides are TGCGCCAGCAGCCCAGTTACGGGACAGGGGCGAAGGCAGCCCCAGCATTTT.